The 24 T cell receptor beta chains listed next were all sequenced from one sample in a study of CD8 T cells in Susac syndrome. Reverse transcription used about 0.45 to 1 ug RNA and random hexamers. One entry per CDR3 protein results from TCRdb running MiXCR on the immunoSEQ multiplex PCR reads. The sample consists of roughly 80,000 distinct CDR3 sequences, 85% to 95% of them appearing once. The specimen sequenced was CD8+ T cells from PBMCs. All receptors derive from a human donor in good health.

The V and J genes are TRBV20-1 and TRBJ2-2; 11 bases align to TRBD2. The CDR3 is 15 amino acids. Germline V gene sequence: CDR1 DFQATT, CDR2 SNEGSKA (reference sequence). Trimming at V came to 6 bases and at J to 4 bases, leaving 7 bases not matched to a gene. This CDR3 is CSAPLAGGGTGELFF. For the CDR3, the DNA is TGCAGTGCCCCGCTAGCGGGAGGAGGCACCGGGGAGCTGTTTTTT.

The chain employs TRBV2 and TRBJ2-7; no reliable D call. From germline, CDR1 is SNHLY and CDR2 FYNNEI. V lost 1 base and J lost 2, with 6 bases in between. The CDR3 contains 13 residues. DNA for the CDR3: TGTGCCAGCAGTGAAGAGCAAGCCTACGAGCAGTACGTC. This translates into CASSEEQAYEQYV.

The CDR3 nucleotides read TGTGCCAGCAGCCATTCAGAGGGGCAGGAAAAACTGTTTTTT. Translation gives CASSHSEGQEKLFF. This chain connects TRBV7-9 to TRBJ1-4, with a possible D match to TRBD1 (5 bases). Germline V CDR1 and CDR2: SEHNR, FQNEAQ (reference sequence). This CDR3 comprises 14 residues. Trimming took off 5 bases at V and 8 bases at J, with 15 bases between the two ends.

The chain employs TRBV9 and TRBJ2-5; D is perhaps TRBD1 (6 bases). V shed 3 bases and J shed 2 bases, with 11 bases lying between them. Germline V lookup: CDR1 SGDLS, CDR2 YYNGEE. The CDR3 has 14 residues. Here the CDR3 DNA reads TGTGCCAGCAGCGCTGGGGGCACGCAAGAGACCCAGTACTTC. It encodes CASSAGGTQETQYF.

The chain employs TRBV28 and TRBJ2-5; the D gene is possibly TRBD1 (5 bases). With 6 bases removed from V and 1 base from J, the gap between germline ends came to 18 bases. This CDR3 is 16 amino acids long. The germline gives CDR1 MDHEN, CDR2 SYDVKM. This CDR3 reads CASSLGATTSQETQYF. CDR3 bases: TGTGCCAGCAGCCTAGGGGCGACCACCTCCCAAGAGACCCAGTACTTC.

In this sample, this clonotype turned up once. This sequence joins TRBV7-9 and TRBJ2-1, with no clear D. Trimming removed 5 bases at V and 4 bases at J, with 12 bases between. CDR3 length: 14 residues. CDR1 and CDR2 from the germline V gene are SEHNR and FQNEAQ (reference sequence). Here the CDR3 DNA reads TGTGCCAGCAGCCGAACCGCCGCGTACAATGAGCAGTTCTTC. This sequence encodes CASSRTAAYNEQFF.

CDR3 DNA: TGCAGCGTTGAAGTCCACAGGGTGAACACTGAAGCTTTCTTT. Translating it yields CSVEVHRVNTEAFF. V gene TRBV29-1 combines with J gene TRBJ1-1; weak D call: TRBD1 (6 bases). V was shortened by 1 base and J by 0 bases, with 9 bases between the two germline ends. Germline values: CDR1 SQVTM, CDR2 ANQGSEA. This CDR3 has 14 amino acids.

This clonotype has only one observation. The chain has TRBV10-3 and TRBJ2-7; D gene uncertain. Germline CDR1 ENHRY, CDR2 SYGVKD. Trimming cost V 2 bases and J 3 bases, with 8 bases left between them. The CDR3 extends over 13 amino acids. CDR3 sequence reads: CAISEVSLYEQYF. DNA for the CDR3: TGTGCCATCAGTGAGGTTAGCCTCTACGAGCAGTACTTC.

The chain employs TRBV3-1 and TRBJ2-1, with 13 bases matching TRBD2. Germline trimming cut 0 bases from V and 0 bases from J; bases unmatched to any gene: 8. This CDR3 spans 20 amino acids. Germline CDR1 is LGHDT and CDR2 is YNNKEL (reference sequence). CDR3: CASSQERGTSGVSSYNEQFF. Written as DNA, the CDR3 is TGTGCCAGCAGCCAAGAGCGAGGGACTAGCGGGGTCAGCTCCTACAATGAGCAGTTCTTC.

The chain uses TRBV20-1 and TRBJ2-7; D is perhaps TRBD2 (6 bases). The germline V gene has CDR1 DFQATT and CDR2 SNEGSKA (reference sequence). The CDR3 runs to 15 residues. Trimming left V 6 bases short and J 3 bases short, with 21 bases between. CDR3 in DNA: TGCAGTGCCATCTCCCCCGGGACGGGAGTCTACGAGCAGTACTTC. Translation: CSAISPGTGVYEQYF.

The rearrangement links TRBV24-1 to TRBJ1-5, with 8 bases fitting TRBD1. The CDR3 runs 16 residues. Germline V gene data show CDR1 as KGHDR and CDR2 as SFDVKD. Trimming at V came to 2 bases and at J to 0 bases, leaving 2 bases not matched to a gene. The CDR3 bases are TGTGCCACCAGTGATTCAGGACAGGGTAGCAATCAGCCCCAGCATTTT. The encoded protein is CATSDSGQGSNQPQHF.

The chain carries TRBV6-2 or TRBV6-3 and TRBJ2-1; the D gene is possibly TRBD2 (5 bases). This CDR3 is 14 amino acids long. Per germline, CDR1 MNHEY and CDR2 SVGEGT. Trimming shortened V by 2 bases and J by 8 bases, and 13 bases separated the two germline ends. The CDR3, as DNA: TGTGCCAGCAGTTACGTCCGGGGTACGGATGAGCAGTTCTTC. This sequence encodes CASSYVRGTDEQFF.

The V and J genes are TRBV5-4 and TRBJ2-7, with 7 bases matching TRBD2. Germline lookup yields CDR1 SGHNT and CDR2 YYREEE (reference sequence). V trimming: 6 bases; J trimming: 2 bases; junction bases outside the gene matches: 5. CDR3 length equals 13 residues. CDR3 amino acids: CASKDRGAYEQYV. The CDR3 DNA follows: TGTGCCAGCAAAGATCGGGGGGCCTACGAGCAGTACGTC.

This chain uses TRBV2 with TRBJ1-1; D not resolved. From germline, CDR1 is SNHLY and CDR2 FYNNEI. Deletions cut 6 bases from V and 9 bases from J, with 8 bases between. The CDR3 has 10 residues. The CDR3 region has the DNA TGTGCCAGCAGGGGTCCACAAGCTTTCTTT. As protein: CASRGPQAFF.

The V and J genes are TRBV5-6 and TRBJ1-6, with unresolved D. The CDR3 spans 13 residues. Germline CDR1 SGHDT, CDR2 YYEEEE. The V and J ends lost 0 bases and 9 bases respectively, with 7 bases between them. In nucleotides, the CDR3 is TGTGCCAGCAGCTTGGGATTCCCTTCACCCCTCCACTTT. Translated: CASSLGFPSPLHF.

The chain has TRBV7-9 and TRBJ1-1; D is ambiguous. V dropped 4 bases and J dropped 4 bases, with 13 bases sitting between them. The CDR3 contains 14 residues. In germline, CDR1 is SEHNR, CDR2 FQNEAQ (reference sequence). The CDR3 spells CASSSDHWVTEAFF. For the CDR3, the DNA is TGTGCCAGCAGCTCCGACCACTGGGTCACTGAAGCTTTCTTT.

This clonotype was observed once. The CDR3 reads CASSDEADNEQFF. Here the CDR3 DNA reads TGTGCCAGCAGTGATGAAGCGGACAATGAGCAGTTCTTC. The chain is built from TRBV2 and TRBJ2-1; D is possibly TRBD2 (5 bases). Germline CDR1 is SNHLY and CDR2 is FYNNEI. This CDR3 has 13 amino acids. V shed 3 bases and J shed 5 bases, with 8 bases lying between them.

This rearrangement joins TRBV2 to TRBJ2-1; possibly TRBD2 for D (6 bases). V lost 0 bases and J lost 4, with 13 bases in between. The CDR3 has 16 residues. CDR1 is SNHLY, CDR2 FYNNEI, per germline. The chain's CDR3 is CASSEAPGGFYNEQFF. In DNA form, the CDR3 reads TGTGCCAGCAGTGAAGCCCCTGGGGGGTTTTACAATGAGCAGTTCTTC.

The chain has TRBV7-9 and TRBJ1-2, with a weak D call TRBD1 (5 bases). The CDR3 spans 15 residues. Trimming removed 3 bases from V and 3 bases from J, with 14 bases in between. CDR1 is SEHNR and CDR2 is FQNEAQ in the germline V gene (reference sequence). In DNA form, the CDR3 reads TGTGCCAGCAGCTTCGATAAGGGGAGACACTATGGCTACACCTTC. Translated: CASSFDKGRHYGYTF.

This chain joins TRBV5-1 and TRBJ2-3, with D uncertain. Germline V gene data show CDR1 as SGHRS and CDR2 as YFSETQ. CDR3 length equals 14 residues. Deletions cut 1 base from V and 0 bases from J, with 6 bases between. Here the CDR3 DNA reads TGCGCCAGCAGCTTGTGGCGGAGCACAGATACGCAGTATTTT. As protein: CASSLWRSTDTQYF. The complete variable domain, with remaining parts taken from reference TRBV5-1 and TRBJ2-3, reads KAGVTQTPRYLIKTRGQQVTLSCSPISGHRSVSWYQQTPGQGLQFLFEYFSETQRNKGNFPGRFSGRQFSNSRSEMNVSTLELGDSALYLCASSLWRSTDTQYFGPGTRLTVL.

Only one count was recorded for this clonotype. V is TRBV11-2 and J is TRBJ1-1; D is unclear. Per the germline V gene, CDR1 is SGHAT and CDR2 is FQNNGV. Trimming stripped 1 base from V and 11 bases from J, with 11 bases between. The CDR3 totals 12 residues. The CDR3 DNA follows: TGTGCCAGCAGCTTAGGGCCCAATGGCGCTTTCTTT. Amino acids: CASSLGPNGAFF.

The chain employs TRBV11-2 and TRBJ2-7; D not certain. The germline CDR1 and CDR2 sequences are SGHAT and FQNNGV. This CDR3 is 13 amino acids long. Trimming removed 4 bases at V and 0 bases at J, with 7 bases between. The CDR3 is CASSSGDSYEQYF. The DNA for the CDR3 is TGTGCCAGCAGCTCCGGCGACTCCTACGAGCAGTACTTC.

CDR3 sequence reads: CASSLGQGRSPLHF. DNA for the CDR3: TGTGCCAGCAGTTTGGGACAGGGACGTTCACCCCTCCACTTT. The chain is built from TRBV3-1 and TRBJ1-6; 9 bases match TRBD1. CDR1 is LGHDT and CDR2 is YNNKEL in the germline V gene (reference sequence). This CDR3 is 14 amino acids long. The junction had 6 bases not matched to a gene; V was cut back by 6 bases and J by 9 bases.

V is TRBV7-9 and J is TRBJ1-6, with a weak D call TRBD1 (6 bases). Germline V gene sequence: CDR1 SEHNR, CDR2 FQNEAQ (reference sequence). This CDR3 has 15 residues. Trimming took 4 bases from V and 7 from J, leaving 14 bases between them. The CDR3 DNA sequence: TGTGCCAGCAGCTCCACCGGCACAGGGAATTCACCCCTCCACTTT. Protein: CASSSTGTGNSPLHF. The complete variable domain, with remaining parts taken from reference TRBV7-9 and TRBJ1-6, reads DTGVSQNPRHKITKRGQNVTFRCDPISEHNRLYWYRQTLGQGPEFLTYFQNEAQLEKSRLLSDRFSAERPKGSFSTLEIQRTEQGDSAMYLCASSSTGTGNSPLHFGNGTRLTVT.